This T cell receptor (beta chain) was recovered during a study of blood T cell repertoires in COVID-19. V lost 6 bases and J lost 9, with 11 bases in between. Germline V gives CDR1 MNHEY, CDR2 SVGEGT. This CDR3 is built from 12 residues. Original processing notes: Reference gene primer amplification in the assay estimated nucleated cell counts. TCRdb's copy holds only in-frame clones and misses some; the assay was immunoSEQ multiplex PCR. V, J and clone size reflect that table, while D and trimming were determined from the DNA. The sample shows about 210,000 clones, about 92% of them seen only once. The receptor's source is a man aged 25-45 years with acute or convalescent COVID-19. This chain joins TRBV6-2 or TRBV6-3 and TRBJ2-2, with D maybe TRBD1 (6 bases). The sample comprised peripheral blood. The CDR3 coding sequence is TGTGCCAGCAGCCGACAGGCACGGGAGCTGTTTTTT. Protein: CASSRQARELFF.